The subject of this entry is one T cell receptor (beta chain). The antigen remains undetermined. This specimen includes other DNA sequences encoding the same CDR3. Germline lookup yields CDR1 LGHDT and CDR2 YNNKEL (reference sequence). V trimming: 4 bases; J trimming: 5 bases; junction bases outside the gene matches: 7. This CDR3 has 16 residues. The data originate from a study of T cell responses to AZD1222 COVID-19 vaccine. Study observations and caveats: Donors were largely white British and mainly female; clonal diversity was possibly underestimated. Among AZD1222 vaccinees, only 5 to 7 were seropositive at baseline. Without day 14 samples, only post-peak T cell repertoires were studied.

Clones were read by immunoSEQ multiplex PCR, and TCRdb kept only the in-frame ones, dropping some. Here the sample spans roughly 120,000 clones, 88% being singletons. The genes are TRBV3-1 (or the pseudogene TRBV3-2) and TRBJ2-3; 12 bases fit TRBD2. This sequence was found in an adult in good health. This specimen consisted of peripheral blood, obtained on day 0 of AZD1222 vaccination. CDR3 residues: CASSRRLAGAGDTQYF. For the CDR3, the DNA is TGTGCCAGCAGCCGCCGACTAGCGGGAGCGGGAGATACGCAGTATTTT.